This TCR beta chain was documented in a study of T cell repertoires in cytomegalovirus infection (dated by TCRdb to the late 2010s). Notes on the research overall: Because public TCR beta signatures pointed to carriage of CMV infection together with the matching HLA type, the HLA type of each donor mattered for the analysis.

General conclusions and limits of the study: The ex vivo response was dominated by HLA-C-restricted CMV-specific TCR beta clonotypes, which also provided the single most frequent clonotype in two of eight donors. In both this cohort and an independent cohort of 300 to 450 donors, the cumulative frequency of public TCR beta family members distinguished carriers of CMV infection plus the relevant HLA type.

Note on this clonotype: This receptor's antigen is unknown. No base quality values were provided; no much bigger clone lies one nucleotide off.

For sequencing, an Illumina HiSeq 1500 was employed. Using fastp at Q25 and MiXCR, TCRdb reprocessed the public reads and kept productive beta chains. Each CDR3 protein appears once, grouped with its most common genes and DNA. The sample records about 230,000 distinct CDR3 sequences, approximately 22% of which are singletons. The ten top clones hold roughly 18% of the sample. For CDR1 and CDR2, the germline V gene lists SQVTM and ANQGSEA. The CDR3 starts with the cysteine, ends with the phenylalanine, and has 14 residues. CDR3 DNA only is kept here, 42 bases in frame from base 1. The germline V end is reduced by 4 bases and the J end by 2 bases; junction bases left unmatched: 8.

Source material: CD8+ T cells from PBMCs. The chain is encoded by TRBV29-1 joined to TRBJ2-7, and 7 bases in between align with TRBD2. This receptor was identified in a human donor in good health (CMV status not recorded). Some clones in this sample may be carry-over from other donors' samples. The CDR3 reads as follows: CSVASGVPPYEQYF. The nucleotide sequence is given as TGCAGCGTTGCAAGCGGGGTGCCTCCCTACGAGCAGTACTTC.